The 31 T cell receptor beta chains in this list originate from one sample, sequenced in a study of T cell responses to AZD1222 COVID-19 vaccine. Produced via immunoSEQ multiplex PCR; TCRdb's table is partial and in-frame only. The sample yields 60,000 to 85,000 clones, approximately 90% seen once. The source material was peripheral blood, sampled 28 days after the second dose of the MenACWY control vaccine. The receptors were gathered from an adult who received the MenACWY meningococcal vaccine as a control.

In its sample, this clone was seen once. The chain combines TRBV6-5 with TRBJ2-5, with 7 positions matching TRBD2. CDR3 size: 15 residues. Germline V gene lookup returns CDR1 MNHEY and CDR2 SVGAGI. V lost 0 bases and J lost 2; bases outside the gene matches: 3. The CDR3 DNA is TGTGCCAGCAGTTACTCGGGGCGGGGGCAAGAGACCCAGTACTTC. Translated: CASSYSGRGQETQYF.

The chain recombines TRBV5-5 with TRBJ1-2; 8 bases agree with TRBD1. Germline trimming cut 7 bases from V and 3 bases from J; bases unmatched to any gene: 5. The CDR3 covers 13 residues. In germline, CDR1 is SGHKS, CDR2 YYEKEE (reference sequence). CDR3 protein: CASDWTGHYGYTF. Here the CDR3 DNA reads TGTGCCAGCGACTGGACAGGGCACTATGGCTACACCTTC.

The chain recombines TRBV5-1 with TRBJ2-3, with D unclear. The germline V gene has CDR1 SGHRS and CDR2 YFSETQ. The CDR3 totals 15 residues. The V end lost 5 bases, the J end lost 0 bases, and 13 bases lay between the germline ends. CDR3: CASRTGISSTDTQYF. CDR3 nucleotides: TGCGCCAGCAGAACGGGCATCTCTAGCACAGATACGCAGTATTTT.

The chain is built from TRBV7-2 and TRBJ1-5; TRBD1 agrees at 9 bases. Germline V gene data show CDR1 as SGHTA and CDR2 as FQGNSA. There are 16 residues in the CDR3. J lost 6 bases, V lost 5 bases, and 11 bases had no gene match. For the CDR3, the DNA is TGTGCCAGCAGCGGGACCGGGACAGGGAACGGTCAGCCCCAGCATTTT. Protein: CASSGTGTGNGQPQHF.

CDR3 sequence: CASSPGQGEGNQPQHF. The CDR3 region has the DNA TGTGCCAGCAGCCCCGGTCAGGGGGAAGGCAATCAGCCCCAGCATTTT. The chain combines TRBV9 with TRBJ1-5, with 7 bases identical to TRBD1. The CDR3 extends over 16 amino acids. Germline V gene data show CDR1 as SGDLS and CDR2 as YYNGEE. The ends lost 4 bases at V and 2 bases at J; junction bases unmatched: 9.

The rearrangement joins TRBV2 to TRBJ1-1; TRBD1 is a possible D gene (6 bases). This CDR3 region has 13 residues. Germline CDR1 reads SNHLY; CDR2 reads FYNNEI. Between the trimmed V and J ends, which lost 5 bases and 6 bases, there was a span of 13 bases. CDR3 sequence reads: CASSPGQIAEAFF. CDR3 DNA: TGTGCCAGCAGTCCAGGACAGATAGCTGAAGCTTTCTTT.

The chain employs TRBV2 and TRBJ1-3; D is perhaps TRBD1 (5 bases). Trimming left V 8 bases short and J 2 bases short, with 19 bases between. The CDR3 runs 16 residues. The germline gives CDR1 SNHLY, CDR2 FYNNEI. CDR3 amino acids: CASGERRGFTGNTIYF. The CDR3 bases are TGTGCCAGCGGGGAAAGAAGGGGATTCACTGGAAACACCATATATTTT.

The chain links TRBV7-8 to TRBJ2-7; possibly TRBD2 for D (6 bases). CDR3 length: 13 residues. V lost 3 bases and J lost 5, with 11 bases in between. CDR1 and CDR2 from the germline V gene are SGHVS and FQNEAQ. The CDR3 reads CASSFGGEDEQYF. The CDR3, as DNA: TGTGCCAGCAGCTTCGGGGGTGAGGACGAGCAGTACTTC.

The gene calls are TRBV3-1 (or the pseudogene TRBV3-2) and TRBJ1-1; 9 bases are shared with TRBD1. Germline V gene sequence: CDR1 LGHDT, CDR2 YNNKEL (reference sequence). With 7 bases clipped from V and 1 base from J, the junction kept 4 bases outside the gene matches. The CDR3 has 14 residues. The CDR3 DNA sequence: TGTGCCAGCACCACGGGACAGGGGAACACTGAAGCTTTCTTT. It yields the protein CASTTGQGNTEAFF.

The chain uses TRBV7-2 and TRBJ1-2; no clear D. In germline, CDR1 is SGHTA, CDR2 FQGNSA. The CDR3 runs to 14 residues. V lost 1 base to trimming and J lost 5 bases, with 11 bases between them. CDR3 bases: TGTGCCAGCAGCTTAGTCCACCGAGGGTATGGCTACACCTTC. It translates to CASSLVHRGYGYTF.

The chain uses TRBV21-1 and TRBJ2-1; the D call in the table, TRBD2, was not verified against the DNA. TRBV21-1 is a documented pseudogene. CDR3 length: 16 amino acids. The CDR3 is CASWTLHSEMGNEQFF. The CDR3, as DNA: TGTGCCAGCTGGACTCTGCACAGCGAAATGGGCAATGAGCAGTTCTTC.

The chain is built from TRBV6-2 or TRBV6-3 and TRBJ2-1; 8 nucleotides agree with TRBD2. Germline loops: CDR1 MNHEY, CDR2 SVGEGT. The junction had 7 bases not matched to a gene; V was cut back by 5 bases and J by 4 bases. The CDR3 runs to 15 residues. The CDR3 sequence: CASSTTSAVYNEQFF. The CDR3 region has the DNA TGTGCCAGCAGTACGACTAGCGCGGTATACAATGAGCAGTTCTTC.

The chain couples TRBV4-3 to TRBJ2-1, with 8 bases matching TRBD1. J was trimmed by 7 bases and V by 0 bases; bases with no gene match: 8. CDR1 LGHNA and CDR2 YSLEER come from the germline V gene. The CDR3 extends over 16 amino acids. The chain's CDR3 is CASSQEPDREANEQFF. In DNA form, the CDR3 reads TGCGCCAGCAGCCAAGAACCGGACAGGGAAGCGAATGAGCAGTTCTTC.

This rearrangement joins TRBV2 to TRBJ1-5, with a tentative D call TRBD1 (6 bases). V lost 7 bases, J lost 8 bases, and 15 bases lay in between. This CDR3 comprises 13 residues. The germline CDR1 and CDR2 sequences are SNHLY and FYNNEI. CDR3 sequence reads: CASKETGAEPQHF. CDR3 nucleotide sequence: TGTGCCAGCAAAGAGACAGGAGCAGAGCCCCAGCATTTT.

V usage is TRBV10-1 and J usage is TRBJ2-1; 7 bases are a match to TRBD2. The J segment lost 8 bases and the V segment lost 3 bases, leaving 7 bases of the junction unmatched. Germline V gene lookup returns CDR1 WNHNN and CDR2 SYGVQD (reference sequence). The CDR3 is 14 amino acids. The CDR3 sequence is CASSDRGSGYEQFF. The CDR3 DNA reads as TGCGCCAGCAGTGACCGCGGGAGCGGCTATGAGCAGTTCTTC.

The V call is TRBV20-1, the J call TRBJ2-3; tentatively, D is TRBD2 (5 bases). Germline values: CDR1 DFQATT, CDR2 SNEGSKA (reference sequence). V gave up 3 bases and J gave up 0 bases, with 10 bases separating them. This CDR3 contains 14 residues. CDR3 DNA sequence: TGCAGTGCTAGTAGGAGCGGTAGCACAGATACGCAGTATTTT. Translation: CSASRSGSTDTQYF.

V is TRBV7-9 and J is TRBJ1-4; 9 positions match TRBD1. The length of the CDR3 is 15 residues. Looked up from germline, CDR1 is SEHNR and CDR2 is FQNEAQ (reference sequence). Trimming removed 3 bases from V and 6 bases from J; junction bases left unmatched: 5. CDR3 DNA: TGTGCCAGCAGCTTTTTACAGGGGGCTGATGAAAAACTGTTTTTT. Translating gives CASSFLQGADEKLFF.

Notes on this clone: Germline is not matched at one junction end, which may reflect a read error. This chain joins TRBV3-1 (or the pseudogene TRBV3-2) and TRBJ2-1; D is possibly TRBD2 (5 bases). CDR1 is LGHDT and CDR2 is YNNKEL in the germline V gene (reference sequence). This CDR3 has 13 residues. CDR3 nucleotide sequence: TGTGCCAGCAGCCAAGTAGCAAGTGAGGGCAATATCTTC. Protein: CASSQVASEGNIF.

CDR3: CASSARLAGEETQYF. DNA of the CDR3: TGTGCCAGCAGTGCCAGGCTAGCGGGAGAAGAGACCCAGTACTTC. The V and J genes are TRBV28 and TRBJ2-5, with 10 bases that match TRBD2. V trimming: 5 bases; J trimming: 3 bases; junction bases outside the gene matches: 6. CDR1 and CDR2 from the germline V gene are MDHEN and SYDVKM. The CDR3 loop spans 15 amino acids. The variable domain in full, with the rest retrieved from reference TRBV28 and TRBJ2-5, is DVKVTQSSRYLVKRTGEKVFLECVQDMDHENMFWYRQDPGLGLRLIYFSYDVKMKEKGDIPEGYSVSREKKERFSLILESASTNQTSMYLCASSARLAGEETQYFGPGTRLLVL.

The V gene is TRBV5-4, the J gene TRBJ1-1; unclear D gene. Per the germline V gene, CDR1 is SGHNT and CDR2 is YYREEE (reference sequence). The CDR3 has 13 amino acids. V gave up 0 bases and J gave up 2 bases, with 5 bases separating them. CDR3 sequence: CASSLGGNTEAFF. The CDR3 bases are TGTGCCAGCAGCTTGGGGGGTAACACTGAAGCTTTCTTT.

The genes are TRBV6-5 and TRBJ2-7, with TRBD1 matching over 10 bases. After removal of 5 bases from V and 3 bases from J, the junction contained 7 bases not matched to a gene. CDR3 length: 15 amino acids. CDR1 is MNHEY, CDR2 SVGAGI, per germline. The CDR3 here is CASSPGTGEYYEQYF. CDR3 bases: TGTGCCAGCAGTCCCGGGACAGGGGAGTACTACGAGCAGTACTTC.

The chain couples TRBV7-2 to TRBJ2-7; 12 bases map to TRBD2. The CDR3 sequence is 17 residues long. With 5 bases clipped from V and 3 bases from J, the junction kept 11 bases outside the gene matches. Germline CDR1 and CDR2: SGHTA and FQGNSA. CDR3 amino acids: CASSPPLGLAGVYEQYF. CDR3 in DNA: TGTGCCAGCAGCCCCCCCCTGGGACTAGCGGGTGTCTACGAGCAGTACTTC. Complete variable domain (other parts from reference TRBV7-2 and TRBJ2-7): GAGVSQSPSNKVTEKGKDVELRCDPISGHTALYWYRQSLGQGLEFLIYFQGNSAPDKSGLPSDRFSAERTGGSVSTLTIQRTQQEDSAVYLCASSPPLGLAGVYEQYFGPGTRLTVT.

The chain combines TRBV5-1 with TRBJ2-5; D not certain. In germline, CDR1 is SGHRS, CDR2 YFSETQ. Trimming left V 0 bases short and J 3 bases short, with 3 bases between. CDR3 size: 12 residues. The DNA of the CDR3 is TGCGCCAGCAGCTTGGGGGAAGAGACCCAGTACTTC. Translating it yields CASSLGEETQYF.

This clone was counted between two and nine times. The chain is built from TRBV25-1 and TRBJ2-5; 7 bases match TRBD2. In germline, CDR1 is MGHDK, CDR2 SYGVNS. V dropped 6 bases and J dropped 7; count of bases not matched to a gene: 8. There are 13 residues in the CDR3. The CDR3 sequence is CASSRGEGRTQYF. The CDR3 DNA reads TGTGCCAGCAGCCGGGGGGAGGGTCGGACCCAGTACTTC.

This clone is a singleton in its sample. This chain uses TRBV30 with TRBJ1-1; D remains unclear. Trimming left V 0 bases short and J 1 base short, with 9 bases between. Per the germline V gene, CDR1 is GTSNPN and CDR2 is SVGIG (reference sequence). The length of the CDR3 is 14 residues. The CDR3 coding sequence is TGTGCCTGGAGTGTGGGCCCCAGGAACACTGAAGCTTTCTTT. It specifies CAWSVGPRNTEAFF.

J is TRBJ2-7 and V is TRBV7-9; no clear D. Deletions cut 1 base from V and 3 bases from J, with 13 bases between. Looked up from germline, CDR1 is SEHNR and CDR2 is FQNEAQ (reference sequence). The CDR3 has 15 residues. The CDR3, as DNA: TGTGCCAGCAGCTTAGGGGATGGTCGTGGCTACGAGCAGTACTTC. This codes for CASSLGDGRGYEQYF.

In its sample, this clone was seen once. The CDR3 DNA is TGCAGCGTTGAGCGGCAGGGCCGATACAATGAGCAGTTCTTC. Translating it yields CSVERQGRYNEQFF. The chain links TRBV29-1 to TRBJ2-1, with D tentatively TRBD1 (5 bases). Germline V gives CDR1 SQVTM, CDR2 ANQGSEA. Trimming removed 3 bases at V and 4 bases at J, with 13 bases between. The CDR3 is made up of 14 amino acids.

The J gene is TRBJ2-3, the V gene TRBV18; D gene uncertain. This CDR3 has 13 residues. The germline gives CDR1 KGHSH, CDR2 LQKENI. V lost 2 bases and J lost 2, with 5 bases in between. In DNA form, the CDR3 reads TGTGCCAGCTCACCAGGGTACACAGATACGCAGTATTTT. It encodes CASSPGYTDTQYF.

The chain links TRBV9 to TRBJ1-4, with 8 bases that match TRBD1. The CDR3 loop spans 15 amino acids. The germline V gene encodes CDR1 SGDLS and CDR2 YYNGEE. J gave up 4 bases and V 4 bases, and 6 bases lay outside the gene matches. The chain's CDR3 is CASSSSTGVNEKLFF. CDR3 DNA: TGTGCCAGCAGCTCCTCGACAGGGGTTAATGAAAAACTGTTTTTT.

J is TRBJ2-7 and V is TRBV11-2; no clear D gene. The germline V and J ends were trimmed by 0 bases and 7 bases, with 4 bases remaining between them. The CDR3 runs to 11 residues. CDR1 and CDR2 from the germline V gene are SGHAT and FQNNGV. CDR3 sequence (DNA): TGTGCCAGCAGCTTAGATTCGGAGCAGTACTTC. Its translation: CASSLDSEQYF.

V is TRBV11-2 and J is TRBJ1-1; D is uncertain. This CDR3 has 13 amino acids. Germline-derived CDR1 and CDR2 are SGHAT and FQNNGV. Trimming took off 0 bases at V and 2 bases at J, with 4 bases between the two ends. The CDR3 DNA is TGTGCCAGCAGCTTAGATCTTAACACTGAAGCTTTCTTT. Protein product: CASSLDLNTEAFF.